This T cell receptor (beta chain) was found in a study of blood T cells in healthy people across ages. Looking at the study overall: Researchers report that template switching captured about one barcoded beta molecule per two T cells.

Next came a second PCR, run for about 6 to 12 cycles, which used a sample-barcoded 5' primer along with a J-beta primer mix. TCRdb reprocessed the 5' RACE reads via MiXCR and lists one record per CDR3 protein. There are about 640,000 distinct CDR3 sequences in the sample; approximately 50% occur only once, and over 35% lies in the top ten. Regarding this clonotype: Its target is unknown. A junction boundary mismatches the germline segment, possibly from a read error.

Study results and caveats: Greater diversity and more naive CD4+ cells were seen in long-lived donors than in aged donors. Age brought a roughly linear fall in TCR beta diversity measured per million T cells.

Germline V gene sequence: CDR1 SGHRS, CDR2 YFSETQ. The CDR3 spans 14 residues. The chain has TRBV5-1 and TRBJ1-1; unclear D gene. The sample was blood. The receptor's source is a man aged 55 to 69 in good health. CDR3 sequence: CASSPGRLNTEAFF. As DNA, the CDR3 is TGTGCCAGCAGCCCGGGAAGATTGAACACTGAAGCTTTCTTT.